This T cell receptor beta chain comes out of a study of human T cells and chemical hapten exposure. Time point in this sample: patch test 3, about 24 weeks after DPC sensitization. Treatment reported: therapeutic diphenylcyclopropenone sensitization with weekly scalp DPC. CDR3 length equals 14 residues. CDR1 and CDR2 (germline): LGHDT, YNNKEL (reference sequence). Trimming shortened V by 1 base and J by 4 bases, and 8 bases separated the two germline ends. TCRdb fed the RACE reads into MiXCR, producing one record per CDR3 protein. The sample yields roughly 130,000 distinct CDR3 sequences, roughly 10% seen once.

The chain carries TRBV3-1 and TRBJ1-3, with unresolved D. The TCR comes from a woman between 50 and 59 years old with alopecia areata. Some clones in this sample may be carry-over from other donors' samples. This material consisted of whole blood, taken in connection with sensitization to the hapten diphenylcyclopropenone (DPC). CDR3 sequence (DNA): TGTGCCAGCAGCCAAGTTCTATTCGGAAACACCATATATTTT. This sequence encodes CASSQVLFGNTIYF.